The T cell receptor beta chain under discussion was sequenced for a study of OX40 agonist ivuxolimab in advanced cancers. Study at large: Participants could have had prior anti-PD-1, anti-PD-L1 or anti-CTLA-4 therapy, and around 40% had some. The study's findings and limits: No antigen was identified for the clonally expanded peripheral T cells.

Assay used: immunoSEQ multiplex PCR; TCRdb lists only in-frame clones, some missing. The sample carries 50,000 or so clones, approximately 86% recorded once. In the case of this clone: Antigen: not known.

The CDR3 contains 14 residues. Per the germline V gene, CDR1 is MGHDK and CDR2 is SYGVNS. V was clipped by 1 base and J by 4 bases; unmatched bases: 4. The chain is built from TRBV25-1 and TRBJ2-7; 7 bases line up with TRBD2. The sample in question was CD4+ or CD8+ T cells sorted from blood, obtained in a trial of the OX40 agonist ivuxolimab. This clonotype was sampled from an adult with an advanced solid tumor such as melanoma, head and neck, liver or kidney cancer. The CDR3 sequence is CASSEWEGSYEQYF. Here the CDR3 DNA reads TGTGCCAGCAGTGAATGGGAGGGTTCGTACGAGCAGTACTTC.